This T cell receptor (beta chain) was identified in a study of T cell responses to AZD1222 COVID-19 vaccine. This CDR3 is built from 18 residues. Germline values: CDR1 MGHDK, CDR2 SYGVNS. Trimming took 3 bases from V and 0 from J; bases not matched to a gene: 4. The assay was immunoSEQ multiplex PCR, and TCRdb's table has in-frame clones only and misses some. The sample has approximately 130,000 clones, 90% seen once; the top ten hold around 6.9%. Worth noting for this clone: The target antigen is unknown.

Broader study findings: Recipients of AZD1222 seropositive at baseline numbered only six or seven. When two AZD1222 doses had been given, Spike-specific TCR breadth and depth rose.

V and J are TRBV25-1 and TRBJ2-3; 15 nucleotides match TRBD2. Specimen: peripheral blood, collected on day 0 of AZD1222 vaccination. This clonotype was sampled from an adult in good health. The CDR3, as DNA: TGTGCCAGCAGTGAGGGACTAGCGGGAGGTTCGAGCACAGATACGCAGTATTTT. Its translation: CASSEGLAGGSSTDTQYF.